Here is one TCR beta chain with its context. Antigen specificity is unknown. Deep was the level used in running the assay. The table came from immunoSEQ multiplex PCR; TCRdb's copy has only in-frame clones and leaves some out. The sample yields more than 500,000 clones, roughly 95% seen once. The data stem from a study of shared clonotypes between healthy human individuals. The study, taken as a whole, reports: Sampling covered nothing but blood. Tissue TCR repertoires likely differ from those found in blood.

V gave up 5 bases and J gave up 3 bases, with 10 bases separating them. CDR3 length: 13 amino acids. The germline V gene encodes CDR1 SEHNR and CDR2 FQNEAQ (reference sequence). The sequenced sample was naive CD4+ T cells sorted from blood. Subset denoted: CD45RA+ positively selected. The sequence came from a woman under 40 in good health. This sequence joins TRBV7-9 and TRBJ1-1, with a possible D match to TRBD1 (5 bases). CDR3 region: CASSEGTYTEAFF. The CDR3 DNA reads TGTGCCAGCAGCGAGGGGACGTACACTGAAGCTTTCTTT.